This is a list of T cell receptor beta chains from one sample in a study of CD8+ T cells in alopecia areata. Profiled with immunoSEQ multiplex PCR; TCRdb holds only in-frame clones, not every one. This sample has around 97,000 clones, with 85% to 90% found just once. Specimen: CD8+ T cells sorted from blood, collected between weeks 30 and 35, from a patient treated with tofacitinib. The origin of the receptors is a human donor with alopecia areata. Both conserved end residues are part of each CDR3. The order of the fields is D gene, J gene, clone size, V gene, CDR3 DNA, CDR3 protein. The D gene is left open where the match is weak. Clone size, where shown, is once, few, many, or a class for clones that have expanded.

.	TRBJ2-7	.	TRBV29-1	TGCAGCGTGCAAACGGTAGGGGACGCCTCCTACGAGCAGTACTTC	CSVQTVGDASYEQYF
.	TRBJ1-2	.	TRBV6-5	TGTGCCAGCAGCGTACAGGGCGGGAGGGCTGGCTACACCTTC	CASSVQGGRAGYTF
TRBD2	TRBJ2-7	.	TRBV10-1	TGCGCCAGCAGTGAGTGGGGGCTAGCGGGAGAGCAGTACTTC	CASSEWGLAGEQYF
TRBD2	TRBJ2-5	.	TRBV7-8	TGTGCCAACAGCCCTAGCGGGGCCCAGGCGACCCAGTACTTC	CANSPSGAQATQYF
TRBD2	TRBJ2-1	.	TRBV6-5	TGTGCCAGCAGTTACCCTCGGACTAGCGGCACCAATGAGCAGTTCTTC	CASSYPRTSGTNEQFF
.	TRBJ2-7	.	TRBV11-2	TGTGCCAGCAGCTCCTCAGGTACCTACGAGCAGTACTTC	CASSSSGTYEQYF
.	TRBJ1-2	.	TRBV30	TGTGCCTGGAGTGACCTCAGGGGAGGTGGCTATGGCTACACCTTC	CAWSDLRGGGYGYTF
.	TRBJ2-7	.	TRBV6-6	TGTGCCAGCACCTACTATCCTGACGCCGGGTTCGTGTACTTC	CASTYYPDAGFVYF
.	TRBJ1-1	.	TRBV7-6	TGTGCCAGCAGCTTGGCGGATGGGGGAAGGACTGAAGCTTTCTTT	CASSLADGGRTEAFF
TRBD2	TRBJ2-1	.	TRBV30	TGTGCCTGGAGTGTACTAGCGGGCGATGAGCAGTTCTTC	CAWSVLAGDEQFF
.	TRBJ2-7	.	TRBV7-9	TGTGCCAGCAGCTCCGCCCGTTCTGGGTACGAGCAGTACTTC	CASSSARSGYEQYF
.	TRBJ1-5	.	TRBV25-1	TGTGCCAGCAGTACAGGGTATGACCAGCCCCAGCATTTT	CASSTGYDQPQHF
TRBD2	TRBJ2-7	.	TRBV11-2	TGTGCCAGCAGCCCCGGACTAGCGGGCTCCTACGAGCAGTACTTC	CASSPGLAGSYEQYF
.	TRBJ2-1	.	TRBV7-3	TGTGCCAGCAGCTTGGGGGGTGAGCAGTTCTTC	CASSLGGEQFF
.	TRBJ2-1	.	TRBV14	TGTGCCAGCAGCCAAGATACCCCCACTAGGGGCTCCTACAATGAGCAGTTCTTC	CASSQDTPTRGSYNEQFF
.	TRBJ2-1	once	TRBV19	TGTGCCAGTAGTTCGAGCGGAAGCTCCTACAATGAGCAGTTCTTC	CASSSSGSSYNEQFF
TRBD2	TRBJ2-7	.	TRBV7-2	TGTGCCAGCAGAAAATTCGAGACTAGCGGGGTCTACGAGCAGTACTTC	CASRKFETSGVYEQYF
TRBD1	TRBJ2-1	.	TRBV7-9	TGTGCCAGCTCGGACAGGGACGACAATGAGCAGTTCTTC	CASSDRDDNEQFF
.	TRBJ2-1	.	TRBV6-5	TGTGCCAGCAGTTACGCTCAGGGTCCTGAGCAGTTCTTC	CASSYAQGPEQFF
.	TRBJ2-3	.	TRBV27	TGTGCCAGCAGTTTACGCCTTTTAGATACGCAGTATTTT	CASSLRLLDTQYF
TRBD1	TRBJ2-5	.	TRBV2	TGTGCCAGCAGGTCGGGACAGCAAGAGACCCAGTACTTC	CASRSGQQETQYF
.	TRBJ2-2	.	TRBV5-1	TGCGCCAGCAGCCCCACAGGTGGCAGGGGGAACACCGGGGAGCTGTTTTTT	CASSPTGGRGNTGELFF
TRBD1	TRBJ1-4	.	TRBV4-2	TGTGCCAGCAGCCCCGTTGGACAGGATAATGAAAAACTGTTTTTT	CASSPVGQDNEKLFF
.	TRBJ1-3	.	TRBV29-1	TGCAGCGTTGTCGGGGGGGACCTCTCTGGAAACACCATATATTTT	CSVVGGDLSGNTIYF
TRBD2	TRBJ2-3	.	TRBV7-3	TGTGCCAGCAGCTGGACTAGCGGCACAGATACGCAGTATTTT	CASSWTSGTDTQYF
.	TRBJ2-3	.	TRBV29-1	TGCAGCCCAGGGACGGTTAGCACAGATACGCAGTATTTT	CSPGTVSTDTQYF
.	TRBJ2-2	.	TRBV7-9	TGTGCCAGCAGTAATAAGAAGTGGAACACCGGGGAGCTGTTTTTT	CASSNKKWNTGELFF